This is a list of T cell receptor beta chains from one sample in a study of CD8 T cell repertoires and HIV-1 epitope variants. Their antigens remain unidentified. Some clones are missing from TCRdb's copy, which holds only in-frame ones; the method was immunoSEQ multiplex PCR. The sample holds 5,500 to 7,000 clones; about three fifths are singletons and the top ten take around two fifths. Sequencing was performed on cultured CD8+ T cells derived from PBMCs. The origin of the receptors is a male donor with HIV. The CDR3 runs from the conserved cysteine through the conserved F or W. The D gene is left open where the match is weak. Rows may omit the clone size; those that give it use once, few, many or a size class.

TGCGCCAGCAGCTTGACAGGGTCTCACACTGAAGCTTTCTTT	CASSLTGSHTEAFF	TRBV5-1	TRBJ1-1	NA	few
TGTGCCAGCAGCCTCGCCGGTCTCTCTGGAAACACCATATATTTT	CASSLAGLSGNTIYF	TRBV11-1	TRBJ1-3	NA	NA
TGTGCCAGCAGCTTCCCGGGCCGCAACCCCAATGGCTACACCTTC	CASSFPGRNPNGYTF	TRBV5-4	TRBJ1-2	NA	few
TGTGCCAGCAGCCCGCAGAGCACAGATACGCAGTATTTT	CASSPQSTDTQYF	TRBV11-1	TRBJ2-3	NA	NA
TGTGCCAGCAGCTCGGCCTCGGGACCTTTATCCGGGGAGCTGTTTTTT	CASSSASGPLSGELFF	TRBV13	TRBJ2-2	NA	NA
TGTGCCAGCAGCCCGGGCCGATGGGACACTGAAGCTTTCTTT	CASSPGRWDTEAFF	TRBV7-8	TRBJ1-1	NA	NA
TGTGCCAGCAGCGGGATGCCCTTGGGAGGCTACACCTTC	CASSGMPLGGYTF	TRBV5-6	TRBJ1-2	NA	NA
TGTGCTAGTGGTTCCACCTCCGACAGTACCCAAGAGACCCAGTACTTC	CASGSTSDSTQETQYF	TRBV12-5	TRBJ2-5	NA	once
TGTGCCAGCAGCTTACGAGCGGGCGAGCAGTACTTC	CASSLRAGEQYF	TRBV7-2	TRBJ2-7	NA	few
TGCGCCAGCAGCCAAGATGGGAACACCGGGGAGCTGTTTTTT	CASSQDGNTGELFF	TRBV4-3	TRBJ2-2	NA	few
TGTGCCAGCAGCCGGGACCGAGGCACTTTCTTT	CASSRDRGTFF	TRBV7-9	TRBJ1-1	NA	few
TGTGCCAGCAGTTCGGAACCCCAGCGGGAGAAGGATGAGCAGTTCTTC	CASSSEPQREKDEQFF	TRBV28	TRBJ2-1	TRBD2	NA
TGTGCCAGCAGTTCCGGGACAGGGGGCTACACCTTC	CASSSGTGGYTF	TRBV7-8	TRBJ1-2	TRBD1	NA
TGTGCCAGCAGCTTAACTTGGGACGGTATACAAGAGACCCAGTACTTC	CASSLTWDGIQETQYF	TRBV7-2	TRBJ2-5	NA	few
TGCGCCAGCAGTTTTTATAGCGGGAGAAGGGGAGAGACCCAGTACTTC	CASSFYSGRRGETQYF	TRBV5-1	TRBJ2-5	TRBD2	once
TGCGCCAGCAGTCAATCTGGGGGGCGAGAATCCTACGAGCAGTACTTC	CASSQSGGRESYEQYF	TRBV23-1	TRBJ2-7	NA	once
TGTGCCAGTGCGTCGGGAGGGATCACTGAAGCTTTCTTT	CASASGGITEAFF	TRBV19	TRBJ1-1	NA	NA
TGTGCCAGCAGCGGAGAGTCCGGGGGCCGGAATGAGCAGTTCTTC	CASSGESGGRNEQFF	TRBV9	TRBJ2-1	NA	few
TGCGCCAGCAGCTTGGAAGGGGTAAGAGGGCAGCCCCAGCATTTT	CASSLEGVRGQPQHF	TRBV5-1	TRBJ1-5	NA	NA
TGTGCCAGTAGTTTGTGGGAGGTTAGCACCGGGGAGCTGTTTTTT	CASSLWEVSTGELFF	TRBV19	TRBJ2-2	NA	NA
TGTGCCAGCAGTTACTCGACTGGAAACACCATATATTTT	CASSYSTGNTIYF	TRBV6-5	TRBJ1-3	NA	NA
TGTGCCAGTGCCTCCGGGACAGGGATCCACGAGCAGTACTTC	CASASGTGIHEQYF	TRBV28	TRBJ2-7	TRBD1	NA
TGTGCCAGCAGTGAATTCGGGACAGGGGGCACCGGGGAGCTGTTTTTT	CASSEFGTGGTGELFF	TRBV25-1	TRBJ2-2	TRBD1	NA
TGCGCCAGCAGCTTGGCGGCCCAGCTTAACACCGGGGAGCTGTTTTTT	CASSLAAQLNTGELFF	TRBV5-1	TRBJ2-2	NA	once
TGTGCCAGCAGCTTGGTTGTTGGCGGGACAGGCAATGAGCAGTTCTTC	CASSLVVGGTGNEQFF	TRBV5-4	TRBJ2-1	TRBD1	NA
TGTGCCAGCAGCTCTAGGGGGCTTGAGGGCAGTGAGCAGTTCTTC	CASSSRGLEGSEQFF	TRBV7-9	TRBJ2-1	TRBD1	NA
TGTGCCAGCAGTTTGGACAGGGGAGACACTGAAGCTTTCTTT	CASSLDRGDTEAFF	TRBV27	TRBJ1-1	TRBD1	NA
TGTGCCAGCAGCTTCCCCCGCCAGGGAAACAACTATGGCTACACCTTC	CASSFPRQGNNYGYTF	TRBV7-8	TRBJ1-2	NA	NA
TGTGCCAGCAGCTTTGGAACAGGCACCTACGAGCAGTACTTC	CASSFGTGTYEQYF	TRBV5-6	TRBJ2-7	NA	NA
TGTGCCAGCTCACCTGTGGACTCCCCGTCCTACAATGAGCAGTTCTTC	CASSPVDSPSYNEQFF	TRBV18	TRBJ2-1	NA	NA
TGTGCCAGCAGCTTAGGACTAGCGCCAGATACGCAGTATTTT	CASSLGLAPDTQYF	TRBV11-3	TRBJ2-3	TRBD2	NA
TGCGCCAGCAGCCAAGGGATCGACAGGGTGGACAACGAGCAGTACTTC	CASSQGIDRVDNEQYF	TRBV4-3	TRBJ2-7	TRBD1	few
TGTGCCAGCAGCTCCGGGACAGAGTCCTACGAGCAGTACTTC	CASSSGTESYEQYF	TRBV7-9	TRBJ2-7	TRBD1	NA